The rows below give T cell receptor beta chains drawn from one sample of a study of blood T cell repertoires in COVID-19. This table comes from immunoSEQ multiplex PCR, and its TCRdb copy is limited to in-frame clones, with some not included. This sample carries about 78,000 clones, around 90% of them seen once, and the ten largest clones take around 4.1%. Sequenced input: peripheral blood. Receptor source: a woman older than 75 with active or convalescent COVID-19. The CDR3 runs from the conserved cysteine through the conserved F or W. D genes are given only for firm matches. The listing skips clone size in some rows; elsewhere it reads once, few, many or a size class.

once	15	NA	TRBV15	TRBJ2-1	TGTGCCACCAGCGGGGTGACTAGTGGGAGAGGAGAGCAGTTCTTC	CATSGVTSGRGEQFF
NA	18	TRBD1	TRBV15	TRBJ2-6	TGTGCCACCAGCAGTGACAGGGGGCCCAACTCTGGGGCCAACGTCCTGACTTTC	CATSSDRGPNSGANVLTF
once	14	NA	TRBV28	TRBJ1-5	TGTGCCAGCAGCTTTACAGGATCCAATCAGCCCCAGCATTTT	CASSFTGSNQPQHF
NA	14	TRBD1	TRBV24-1	TRBJ2-7	TGTGCCACCAGTGATGGGGACAGATCCTACGAGCAGTACTTC	CATSDGDRSYEQYF
NA	17	NA	TRBV21-1	TRBJ1-3	TGTGCCAGCAGCAAAGGTAGCAGAAGTATCCCTGGAAACACCATATATTTT	CASSKGSRSIPGNTIYF
NA	16	TRBD1	TRBV18	TRBJ2-2	TGTGCCAGCTCACAGGGGACAGGGCTTGACACCGGGGAGCTGTTTTTT	CASSQGTGLDTGELFF
NA	14	TRBD1	TRBV4-1	TRBJ1-4	TGCGCCAGCAGCCCCGGGACAGAGTACGAAAAACTGTTTTTT	CASSPGTEYEKLFF
NA	14	NA	TRBV19	TRBJ1-3	TGTGCCAGTATGCAAGACAGATATGGAAACACCATATATTTT	CASMQDRYGNTIYF
NA	13	NA	TRBV24-1	TRBJ2-7	TGTGCCACCAGCCCGTGGGGCGGCGACGAGCAGTACTTC	CATSPWGGDEQYF
once	14	NA	TRBV13	TRBJ1-4	TGTGCCAGCAGCCTCGGGACTGAGAATGAAAAACTGTTTTTT	CASSLGTENEKLFF
NA	17	TRBD1	TRBV18	TRBJ2-5	TGTGCCAGCTCACCACTCTCGGGACAGGGGGTCCAAGAGACCCAGTACTTC	CASSPLSGQGVQETQYF
NA	12	NA	TRBV27	TRBJ1-5	TGTGCCAGCAGTCTAACAGCCGGGCCCCAGCATTTT	CASSLTAGPQHF
NA	12	TRBD1	TRBV30	TRBJ2-7	TGTGCCTGGAGTGCGGGACAGGATTTTTCGTACTTC	CAWSAGQDFSYF
NA	17	NA	TRBV21-1	TRBJ2-1	TGTGCCAGCAGCAGCCCCATTAGGGGCCCCAAGTACAATGAGCAGTTCTTC	CASSSPIRGPKYNEQFF
NA	14	NA	TRBV9	TRBJ2-1	TGTGCCAGCAGCGTAGGCGTTTCCTACAATGAGCAGTTCTTC	CASSVGVSYNEQFF
NA	15	NA	TRBV27	TRBJ1-5	TGTGCCAGCAGTCACCAGGGAGGGGTAAGGACGCCCCAGCATTTT	CASSHQGGVRTPQHF
NA	14	TRBD1	TRBV5-6	TRBJ1-2	TGTGCCAGCAATGGACAGGGCCCCAACTATGGCTACACCTTC	CASNGQGPNYGYTF
NA	17	TRBD1	TRBV7-2	TRBJ1-2	TGTGCCAGCAGCGCACGCCAGACAGGGGATTTTGGCTATGGCTACACCTTC	CASSARQTGDFGYGYTF
once	14	NA	TRBV19	TRBJ1-4	TGTGCCAGTAGTATATTCCGGGATAATGAAAAACTGTTTTTT	CASSIFRDNEKLFF
NA	14	NA	TRBV3-1/TRBV3-2	TRBJ1-2	TGTGCCAGCAGCCACCGAGACAGAAGAAGTGGCTACACCTTC	CASSHRDRRSGYTF
once	17	TRBD2	TRBV18	TRBJ2-1	TGTGCCAGCTCACCCCGATTGACTAGCGGGACTTCCCATGAGCAGTTCTTC	CASSPRLTSGTSHEQFF
NA	15	NA	TRBV7-2	TRBJ2-2	TGTGCCAGCAGCTTAGATGGCTTCTACACCGGGGAGCTGTTTTTT	CASSLDGFYTGELFF
NA	17	NA	TRBV2	TRBJ1-5	TGTGCCAGCAGCGAACCCGGAGCATGGAGCGGCAATCAGCCCCAGCATTTT	CASSEPGAWSGNQPQHF
NA	15	NA	TRBV28	TRBJ2-2	TGTGCCAGCAGTAGGTCAGGGGCAATCACCGGGGAGCTGTTTTTT	CASSRSGAITGELFF
NA	16	TRBD2	TRBV24-1	TRBJ2-1	TGTGCCACCAGTGATTTCGGGACTAGCGTCGGCAATGAGCAGTTCTTC	CATSDFGTSVGNEQFF
NA	15	NA	TRBV5-1	TRBJ1-2	TGCGCCAGCAGCTTGAGGACCGACAGTAACTATGGCTACACCTTC	CASSLRTDSNYGYTF
NA	15	TRBD1	TRBV3-1/TRBV3-2	TRBJ2-2	TGTGCCAGCAGCCCGGGACAGGGGGTGACCGGGGAGCTGTTTTTT	CASSPGQGVTGELFF
NA	13	TRBD1	TRBV5-4	TRBJ1-5	TGTGCCAGCAGCTTGCAGGGGGGTCAGCCCCAGCATTTT	CASSLQGGQPQHF
NA	15	TRBD2	TRBV4-3	TRBJ2-1	TGCGCCAGCAGCCAAGGGCTAGCGGCCAACAATGAGCAGTTCTTC	CASSQGLAANNEQFF
NA	16	NA	TRBV7-8	TRBJ1-6	TGTGCCAGCAGCCGAGAAACGGTAGCGCCGAATTCACCCCTCCACTTT	CASSRETVAPNSPLHF
NA	14	NA	TRBV5-6	TRBJ2-7	TGTGCCAGCAGCTTAAGGCAGGGGTACTACGAGCAGTACTTC	CASSLRQGYYEQYF
NA	17	NA	TRBV19	TRBJ1-5	TGTGCCAGTAGTACACTCGACATACGTTATAGCAATCAGCCCCAGCATTTT	CASSTLDIRYSNQPQHF
NA	15	NA	TRBV5-1	TRBJ2-1	TGCGCCAGCAGCAACCGGGACACCTCCTACAATGAGCAGTTCTTC	CASSNRDTSYNEQFF
NA	12	NA	TRBV28	TRBJ1-2	TGTGCCAGCAGTAATCGTCCAGGAGGCTACACCTTC	CASSNRPGGYTF
once	15	TRBD2	TRBV11-2	TRBJ2-3	TGTGCCAGCAGCATTATAGCGGGAGCTGGAGATACGCAGTATTTT	CASSIIAGAGDTQYF
NA	14	NA	TRBV5-4	TRBJ2-7	TGTGCCAGCAGCTTGGATAGGGGGATCCACGAGCAGTACTTC	CASSLDRGIHEQYF
NA	13	NA	TRBV6-5	TRBJ1-4	TGTGCCAGCAGCGGACATTCCCGGGAAAAACTGTTTTTT	CASSGHSREKLFF
NA	17	NA	TRBV28	TRBJ1-1	TGTGCCAGCAGTTTATTAGGGGGGGTGGTCCAGGACACTGAAGCTTTCTTT	CASSLLGGVVQDTEAFF
NA	15	TRBD1	TRBV28	TRBJ1-5	TGTGCCAGCAGTTTTGGGACAGTTAGCAATCAGCCCCAGCATTTT	CASSFGTVSNQPQHF